What follows is one TCR beta chain and its context. Its target antigen remains unknown. The record has no base qualities; no much larger clone is one base away. This record comes from a study of blood T cell repertoires in COVID-19 (dated by TCRdb to 2020 to 2022). With respect to the entire study: Samples from collaborators originated in the United States, Italy and Spain and spanned both the acute and convalescent phases of COVID-19. The material from the prospective study consisted of cDNA or gDNA derived from T cells, B-cell-depleted T cells, or PBMCs. The dataset comprised deeply sampled blood TCRbeta repertoires from subjects exposed to, actively infected with, or recovered from COVID-19. The sample metadata nearly always contained a de-identified subject ID, COVID-19 status, age in years and sex. Where available, HLA class I and class II types were taken from metadata supplied by the sample provider and were not determined by assay-based typing. The repertoires were released in a freely available public database meant as a resource for research on the immune response to SARS-CoV-2. Samples were obtained from the ongoing ImmuneRACE study (first 160 participants) and from 1,254 subjects provided by 6 global collaborators.

The paper's findings and limits, for the study overall: The quantity of clinical and demographic metadata differed by source and by participant and was supplied without curation.

The collaborating institutions used their own protocols to collect whole blood in K2EDTA tubes. For TCRbeta analysis, collaborators shipped samples as frozen whole blood, isolated PBMCs, or DNA extracted from either of those sample types. TCRbeta CDR3 regions were amplified from genomic DNA using the immunoSEQ Assay, a bias-controlled multiplex PCR. As for the original processing: Within the assay, amplification of reference gene primers was used to estimate how many nucleated cells each sample contained. To quantify the absolute abundance of each unique TCRbeta CDR3 rearrangement, sequence reads were collapsed and filtered. For each sample, productive Simpson clonality was calculated by taking the square root of Simpson's diversity index across productive rearrangements. Held by TCRdb, this immuneACCESS table contains in-frame sequences only and omits some clones. Under half of the omission traces to an unresolved V gene where checked; the cause of the rest is unknown. That table supplies the V and J calls and clone size; D and trimming were determined from the DNA. This sample is represented by around 140,000 clones; over 60% of them were singletons. The ten biggest clones cover roughly 15% of the sample.

The sample comprised peripheral blood. The clonotype was recovered from a man aged 50-59 years with acute or convalescent COVID-19.

In nucleotide form, the sequence is TGTGCCAGTAGTCCCCAGACAGGGTCTCAGCCCCAGCATTTT. Its protein product is CASSPQTGSQPQHF. The rearrangement combines TRBV19 with TRBJ1-5, with TRBD1 matching 7 junction bases. The germline V gene (reference sequence) gives CDR1 as LNHDA and CDR2 as SQIVND. Spanning cysteine to phenylalanine, the CDR3 consists of 14 amino acids. The read is trimmed to its CDR3 DNA, 42 bases read in frame from base 1. V and J are trimmed by 5 bases and 6 bases, and the gene matches miss 7 bases of the junction.